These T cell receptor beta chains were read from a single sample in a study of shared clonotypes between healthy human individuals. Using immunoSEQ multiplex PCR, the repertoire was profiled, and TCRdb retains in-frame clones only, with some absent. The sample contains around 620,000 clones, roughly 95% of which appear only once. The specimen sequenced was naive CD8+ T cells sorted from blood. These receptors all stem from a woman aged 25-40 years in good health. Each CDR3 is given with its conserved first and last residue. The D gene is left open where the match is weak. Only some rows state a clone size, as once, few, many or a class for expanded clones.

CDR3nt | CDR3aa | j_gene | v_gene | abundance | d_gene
TGCGCCAGCAGTGACAGTGTCGGGAACACAGATACGCAGTATTTT | CASSDSVGNTDTQYF | TRBJ2-3 | TRBV10-1 | . | .
TGTGCCAGCAGCCCCCCTACCCGCTCCTACAATGAGCAGTTCTTC | CASSPPTRSYNEQFF | TRBJ2-1 | TRBV13 | once | .
TGTGCCAGCAGCTTCCGGGACAGCAACGGGGAGCTGTTTTTT | CASSFRDSNGELFF | TRBJ2-2 | TRBV11-3 | . | TRBD1
TGCGCCAGCAGCCTTCCGGGGACAGCAGAAGCTTTCTTT | CASSLPGTAEAFF | TRBJ1-1 | TRBV5-1 | . | TRBD1
TGTGCCAGCAGCCAAGAAAGGGGGTTGGGTGAAGCTTTCTTT | CASSQERGLGEAFF | TRBJ1-1 | TRBV4-2 | once | .
TGTGCCAGCAGTAGGACACTCGCGGGCTACACCTTC | CASSRTLAGYTF | TRBJ1-2 | TRBV6-6 | . | .
TGTGCCAGCAGCTTAGAGTGGAGCACAGATACGCAGTATTTT | CASSLEWSTDTQYF | TRBJ2-3 | TRBV11-2 | . | .
TGTGCCTGGAGTGCGGTGGCAACTAATGAAAAACTGTTTTTT | CAWSAVATNEKLFF | TRBJ1-4 | TRBV30 | . | .
TGTGCCAGCAGCTTGGGACTCGGGACAGCGGGATACGAGCAGTACTTC | CASSLGLGTAGYEQYF | TRBJ2-7 | TRBV5-6 | . | .
TGTGCCAGCACCATGACAGGGGCGAACAATGAGCAGTTCTTC | CASTMTGANNEQFF | TRBJ2-1 | TRBV28 | . | TRBD1
TGTGCCAGCAGCTTGGGAGGTGGTAAGCAGTTCTTC | CASSLGGGKQFF | TRBJ2-1 | TRBV5-6 | . | .
TGTGCCAGCAGCTTAATGACAGGGAACACCGGGGAGCTGTTTTTT | CASSLMTGNTGELFF | TRBJ2-2 | TRBV7-9 | . | .
TGTGCCAGCAGTGTGGGGGCTAGCGATTTCTACGAGCAGTACTTC | CASSVGASDFYEQYF | TRBJ2-7 | TRBV6-1 | . | .
TGTGCCAGCAGCTTGGCTGCAGGCTCCTACGAGCAGTACTTC | CASSLAAGSYEQYF | TRBJ2-7 | TRBV5-5 | . | .
TGTGCGAGCATGACGGATACGCAGTATTTT | CASMTDTQYF | TRBJ2-3 | TRBV5-8 | . | .
TGTGCCAGCAGCCAACCGACAGGGGGCATCTACGAGCAGTACTTC | CASSQPTGGIYEQYF | TRBJ2-7 | TRBV4-2 | . | TRBD1
TGTGCCAGCATCCTAATGAGGGGGCAACCGGGGGAGCTGTTTTTT | CASILMRGQPGELFF | TRBJ2-2 | TRBV28 | . | TRBD1
TGTGCCAGCAGTTTCGGGAGGGCATACGAGCAGTACTTC | CASSFGRAYEQYF | TRBJ2-7 | TRBV27 | . | TRBD2
TGTGCCAGCAGACCGAGGACTGCCCGGTCTGAACAGTACTTC | CASRPRTARSEQYF | TRBJ2-7 | TRBV28 | . | .
TGTGCCAGCAGTCCTACAGGGGGCGATAGCACTGAAGCTTTCTTT | CASSPTGGDSTEAFF | TRBJ1-1 | TRBV2 | . | TRBD1
TGTGCCAGCAGTTGGGCCGGCAGCTCCTACGAGCAGTACTTC | CASSWAGSSYEQYF | TRBJ2-7 | TRBV28 | . | .
TGTGCCAGCAGTTTTAAGCTAGCGGAGTCCTACGAGCAGTACTTC | CASSFKLAESYEQYF | TRBJ2-7 | TRBV28 | few | TRBD2
TGCAGCGGATGGGACAGTAGGCACACTGAAGCTTTCTTT | CSGWDSRHTEAFF | TRBJ1-1 | TRBV29-1 | . | TRBD1
TGTGCCACCGGCCTAGCGGTCTCCTACGAGCAGTACTTC | CATGLAVSYEQYF | TRBJ2-7 | TRBV28 | . | TRBD2
TGTGCCAGCAGTCGCGACGTGGGACTGAACTACGAGCAGTACTTC | CASSRDVGLNYEQYF | TRBJ2-7 | TRBV27 | . | .
TGCGCCAGCAGTGAGGGGGGGGGCCACAATCAGCCCCAGCATTTT | CASSEGGGHNQPQHF | TRBJ1-5 | TRBV10-2 | . | .
TGTGCCAGCAAACTGGGAGGGGGGGATTGGGATACGCAGTATTTT | CASKLGGGDWDTQYF | TRBJ2-3 | TRBV28 | once | .
TGCAGCGTTGAAGATCCTTCAGGGACCGTGAACTCTGGAAACACCATATATTTT | CSVEDPSGTVNSGNTIYF | TRBJ1-3 | TRBV29-1 | . | .
TGTGCCACCTGGCTGGGGGTTCCCCAAGAGACCCAGTACTTC | CATWLGVPQETQYF | TRBJ2-5 | TRBV28 | . | .
TGTGCCAGTAGTTGGGGGAGCGGGGGCTACGAGCAGTACTTC | CASSWGSGGYEQYF | TRBJ2-7 | TRBV19 | . | TRBD2
TGCGCCAGCAGTGATTATGAGGACGGTGACAATCAGCCCCAGCATTTT | CASSDYEDGDNQPQHF | TRBJ1-5 | TRBV10-1 | . | .
TGTGCCAGCAGCTACCTAGGCATAGCGCTCAATGAGCAGTTCTTC | CASSYLGIALNEQFF | TRBJ2-1 | TRBV28 | . | .
TGTGCCAGCAGCCCCCAGGGGACCTTCCCAATCGAGCAGTACTTC | CASSPQGTFPIEQYF | TRBJ2-7 | TRBV9 | . | .
TGTGCCTGGAGTAGGGACACATCTTGGGGTGAAAAACTGTTTTTT | CAWSRDTSWGEKLFF | TRBJ1-4 | TRBV30 | . | .
TGTGCCAGCAGCTTAGAACGGGAGCAGTTCTTC | CASSLEREQFF | TRBJ2-1 | TRBV7-9 | . | .
TGTGCCAGCAGTTTTCGTTTGGGCCGGGAGACCCAGTACTTC | CASSFRLGRETQYF | TRBJ2-5 | TRBV28 | once | .
TGTGCCAGCAGTTTGACTGGACTAGCGGGCTACGAGCAGTACTTC | CASSLTGLAGYEQYF | TRBJ2-7 | TRBV27 | . | TRBD2
TGTGCCAGCAGCTTAGGTCAGAACTACGAGCAGTACTTC | CASSLGQNYEQYF | TRBJ2-7 | TRBV7-9 | once | .
TGTGCCACCAGCAGAGAGAGGGCAGGGTGGACAGATACGCAGTATTTT | CATSRERAGWTDTQYF | TRBJ2-3 | TRBV15 | . | .
TGTGCCAGCAGTACTAGCGGGAGGCGATACGAGCAGTACTTC | CASSTSGRRYEQYF | TRBJ2-7 | TRBV27 | . | TRBD2
TGTGCCAGCAGTTTAGGAGGGGGGTACCAAGAGACCCAGTACTTC | CASSLGGGYQETQYF | TRBJ2-5 | TRBV27 | . | .
TGTGCCAGCAGCTTAATTGAAAGCTCTCCCCTCCACTTT | CASSLIESSPLHF | TRBJ1-6 | TRBV7-9 | . | .
TGCGCCAGCAGCCAAGAAGGAAACACCATATATTTT | CASSQEGNTIYF | TRBJ1-3 | TRBV4-1 | . | .
TGTGCCAGCAGTCCAGGGACAGGGGGCGATTGGAGCGGCTACACCTTC | CASSPGTGGDWSGYTF | TRBJ1-2 | TRBV27 | . | TRBD1